This T cell receptor beta chain was captured in a study of beta chain features in type 1 diabetes (dated by TCRdb to 2017 to 2018). With respect to the entire study: Patients and healthy donors did not differ in mean age, gender distribution, total cell number or subset yield. Whereas all 30 or so donors provided naive and central memory subsets, regulatory and stem cell-like memory subsets were isolated from just 8 patients and about 8 healthy donors. The study compared TCRB repertoires of sorted circulating CD4+ T cell subsets between recently diagnosed type 1 diabetes patients and matched healthy donors. A total of about 100,000,000 sorted cells were examined across all samples, and RNA yield correlated strongly with the number of cells per subset. The paper's findings and limits, for the study overall: In all four CD4+ subsets, TCRB CDR3 length was moderately but significantly shorter in type 1 diabetes patients. Naive, central memory and regulatory TCRB repertoires appeared more similar among patients than among healthy donors. At VDJ recombination sites, type 1 diabetes patients had fewer insertions and more deleted nucleotides, which implies abnormalities in thymic rearrangement. Only small numbers of individuals were included in the HLA sub-analyses, which left unresolved whether HLA type had any influence on TCRB rearrangement. Shorter templates might be favored by PCR, yet because patient and control samples were amplified and corrected together, any such skew would affect both groups equally. Because cDNA was sequenced instead of genomic DNA, activated cells with high expression could be over-represented, although the groups did not differ in activation or CD3 levels.

A remark on this clone: The specificity of this receptor is unknown. Within one base of it there is no much larger clone, and no base qualities were kept.

All of the isolated RNA was reverse transcribed with the High Capacity cDNA Reverse Transcription Kit, so expressed TCRB transcripts were sequenced. Deep immunoSEQ sequencing was applied to naive, central memory and regulatory T cell samples, giving an average of approximately 3.8 million total reads per sample. Sorted cells were lysed in RLT buffer, and RNA was extracted using DNase-treated RNeasy Micro or Mini kits according to cell number. To prevent cross-contamination, every cell subset was processed on its own, while patient and healthy donor samples were processed together. TCRB sequences were amplified from cDNA with the immunoSEQ multiplex PCR, producing 87-bp fragments spanning the CDR3 region. Sequencing of the amplicons was done on the Illumina HiSeq platform. The study's processing was this. Synthetic template baselines were used to correct PCR bias computationally, reads within Hamming distance 2 were collapsed, and singletons that could not be merged were discarded. Reads were aligned against IMGT to assign V, D and J genes, CDR3 length and insertions or deletions at six rearrangement sites. Within each subset, clonotype counts were normalized to sorted cell number, after which true diversity and Gini coefficients were computed with the tcR R package. The overlap coefficient, calculated on TCRB nucleotide sequences, was used to quantify repertoire sharing. Out-of-frame TCRB sequences from naive cells were analyzed to stand in for the pre-selection repertoire. What TCRdb holds here is the immuneACCESS table cut down to in-frame rearrangements. Part of the clones is not present; checked against another copy, under half of the missing clones reflect an unresolved V gene, and the others are unexplained. The V and J calls and clone size come from that table; D and trimming were worked out from the DNA. Within this sample are roughly 340,000 clones, with approximately 12% of them counted one time only. Together, the top ten hold about 0.01% of the sample.

A single peripheral blood draw of around 100 mL on average was collected from each donor into heparinised tubes. Naive, central memory, regulatory and stem cell-like memory CD4+ T cells were sorted on a BD FACSAria II using a panel including CD45RO, CCR7, CD25, CD127, CD95 and CD27. All sorted populations exceeded 95% purity. Right away, PBMCs were isolated by Lymphoprep density gradient centrifugation and were stained directly, with no culture step. To minimize batch effects, samples were stained and sorted in pairs, one healthy donor with one patient per experiment. Relative to germline, V is 3 bases shorter and J is 5 bases shorter, with 7 bases between their ends. The germline V gene (reference sequence) sets CDR1 to MNHEY and CDR2 to SMNVEV. Spanning cysteine to phenylalanine, the CDR3 consists of 13 amino acids. Just the 39-base CDR3 DNA is kept, in frame starting at base 1.

The sequence joins TRBV27 to TRBJ2-2; the D gene assignment is ambiguous. The sequence was obtained from a woman younger than 35 with type 1 diabetes. Sequencing was done on a sample of naive CD4+ T cells from blood. The meaning of the sample's cell subset or site label: true naive CD4+ T cells. The sequenced DNA is TGTGCCAGCAGTTTTGAGATTACCGGGGAGCTGTTTTTT. Its protein product is CASSFEITGELFF.